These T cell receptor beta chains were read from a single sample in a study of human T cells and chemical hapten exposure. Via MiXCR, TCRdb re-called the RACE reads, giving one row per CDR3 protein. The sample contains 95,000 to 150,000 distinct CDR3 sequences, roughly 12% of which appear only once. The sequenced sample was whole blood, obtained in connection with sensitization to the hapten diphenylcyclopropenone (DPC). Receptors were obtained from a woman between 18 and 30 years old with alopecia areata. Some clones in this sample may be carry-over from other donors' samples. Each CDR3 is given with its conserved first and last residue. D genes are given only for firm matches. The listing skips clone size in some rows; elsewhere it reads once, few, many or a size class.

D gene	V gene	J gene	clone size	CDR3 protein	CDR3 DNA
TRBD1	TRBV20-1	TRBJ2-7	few	CSATGQGYSYEQYF	TGCAGTGCCACTGGACAGGGCTACTCCTACGAGCAGTACTTC
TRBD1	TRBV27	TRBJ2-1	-	CASSFPTGGGYNEQFF	TGTGCCAGCAGTTTCCCGACAGGGGGCGGATACAATGAGCAGTTCTTC
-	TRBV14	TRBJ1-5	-	CASNPKATEFYSNQPQHF	TGTGCCAGCAACCCGAAGGCGACCGAGTTTTATAGCAATCAGCCCCAGCATTTT
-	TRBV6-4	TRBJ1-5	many	CASSEFWGIGQPQHF	TGTGCCAGCAGTGAGTTTTGGGGGATCGGGCAGCCCCAGCATTTT
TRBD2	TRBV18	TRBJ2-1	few	CASSPQVVTSGKNNEQFF	TGTGCCAGCTCACCCCAAGTTGTAACTAGCGGGAAGAACAATGAGCAGTTCTTC
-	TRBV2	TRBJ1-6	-	CASRVANSPLHF	TGTGCCTCCAGGGTAGCCAATTCACCCCTCCACTTT
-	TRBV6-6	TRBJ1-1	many	CASSYAGDLYTEAFF	TGTGCCAGCAGTTACGCCGGGGACCTCTACACTGAAGCTTTCTTT
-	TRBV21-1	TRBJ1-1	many	CASSNGEVKDTEAFF	TGTGCCAGCAGCAATGGGGAAGTCAAGGACACTGAAGCTTTCTTT
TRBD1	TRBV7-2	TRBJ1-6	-	CASSLAWAGGEPLHF	TGTGCCAGCAGCTTAGCCTGGGCAGGGGGCGAACCCCTCCACTTT
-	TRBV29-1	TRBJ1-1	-	CSVEVGTEAFF	TGCAGCGTTGAGGTAGGAACTGAAGCTTTCTTT
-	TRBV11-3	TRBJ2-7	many	CASSLDSGSYEQYF	TGTGCCAGCAGCTTGGATAGCGGCTCCTACGAGCAGTACTTC
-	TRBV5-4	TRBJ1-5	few	CAAGQDNQPQHF	TGTGCCGCGGGGCAGGACAATCAGCCCCAGCATTTT
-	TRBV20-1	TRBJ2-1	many	CSACRRGYYNEQFF	TGCAGTGCTTGCCGGCGGGGTTACTACAATGAGCAGTTCTTC
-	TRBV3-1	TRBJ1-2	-	CASSQGYPGYGYTF	TGTGCCAGCAGCCAAGGATACCCCGGCTATGGCTACACCTTC
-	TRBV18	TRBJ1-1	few	CASSPPNQGSTEAFF	TGTGCCAGCTCACCCCCCAATCAGGGGAGCACTGAAGCTTTCTTT
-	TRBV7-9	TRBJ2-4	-	CAPSRGNIQYF	TGTGCCCCCTCCCGGGGGAACATTCAGTACTTC
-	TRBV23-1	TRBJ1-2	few	CATAVNLFNYGYTF	TGCGCCACCGCAGTGAATCTTTTTAACTATGGCTACACCTTC
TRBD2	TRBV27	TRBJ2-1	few	CASSFSALAGGYNEQFF	TGTGCCAGCAGTTTCTCCGCACTAGCGGGGGGCTACAATGAGCAGTTCTTC
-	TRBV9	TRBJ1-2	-	CASSVANGPNYGYTF	TGTGCCAGCAGCGTAGCTAACGGACCTAACTATGGCTACACCTTC
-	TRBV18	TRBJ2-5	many	CASSPRADQETQYF	TGTGCCAGCTCACCGAGGGCAGATCAAGAGACCCAGTACTTC
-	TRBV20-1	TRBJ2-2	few	CSARPRGGVTGELFF	TGCAGTGCTAGACCTAGGGGCGGGGTCACCGGGGAGCTGTTTTTT
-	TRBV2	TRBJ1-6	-	CASSRLEGGNSPLHF	TGTGCCAGCAGTAGGCTTGAGGGCGGTAATTCACCCCTCCACTTT
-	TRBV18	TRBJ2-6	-	CASSLPVSGANVLTF	TGTGCCAGCTCACTCCCCGTTTCTGGGGCCAACGTCCTGACTTTC
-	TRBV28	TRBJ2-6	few	CASSLWVSGSGANVLTF	TGTGCCAGCAGTTTATGGGTGTCGGGCTCTGGGGCCAACGTCCTGACTTTC
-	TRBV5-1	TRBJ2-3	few	CASSWSDSTDTQYF	TGCGCCAGCAGCTGGAGCGACAGTACAGATACGCAGTATTTT
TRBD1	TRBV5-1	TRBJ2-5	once	CASSLAGTGEWETQYF	TGCGCCAGCAGCTTGGCCGGGACAGGGGAGTGGGAGACCCAGTACTTC
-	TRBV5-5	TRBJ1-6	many	CASSAEVALGSPLHF	TGTGCCAGCAGCGCGGAGGTCGCCTTGGGTTCACCCCTCCACTTT
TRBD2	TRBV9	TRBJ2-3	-	CASSVTPGGLSPDTQYF	TGTGCCAGCAGCGTTACACCCGGGGGGTTGTCTCCAGATACGCAGTATTTT
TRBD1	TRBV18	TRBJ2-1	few	CASSGGTGANEQFF	TGTGCCAGCTCGGGCGGGACAGGGGCCAATGAGCAGTTCTTC
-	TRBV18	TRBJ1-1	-	CASSQGAGKANTEAFF	TGTGCCAGCTCCCAAGGAGCAGGGAAGGCGAACACTGAAGCTTTCTTT
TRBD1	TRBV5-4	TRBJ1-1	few	CASSLTNRGQIEAFF	TGTGCCAGCAGCTTGACCAACCGGGGACAGATTGAAGCTTTCTTT
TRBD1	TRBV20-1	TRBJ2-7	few	CSARGDRVDYEQYF	TGCAGTGCTAGAGGTGACAGGGTAGACTACGAGCAGTACTTC
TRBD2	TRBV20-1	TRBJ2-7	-	CSARSDSVGDYYEQYF	TGCAGTGCCAGGAGCGACAGTGTGGGGGACTACTACGAGCAGTACTTC
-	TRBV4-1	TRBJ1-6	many	CASSQRRGNNSPLHF	TGCGCCAGCAGCCAACGCCGGGGCAACAATTCACCCCTCCACTTT
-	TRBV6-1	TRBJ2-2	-	CASSERGGELFF	TGTGCCAGCAGTGAAAGGGGCGGGGAGCTGTTTTTT
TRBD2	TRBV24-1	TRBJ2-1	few	CATSDGSGGYNEQFF	TGTGCCACCAGTGACGGGAGCGGGGGGTACAATGAGCAGTTCTTC
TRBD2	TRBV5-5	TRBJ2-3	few	CASRYTLTSGILPSTDTQYF	TGTGCCAGCAGGTATACGTTGACTAGCGGGATATTACCTAGCACAGATACGCAGTATTTT
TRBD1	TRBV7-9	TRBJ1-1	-	CASSLTGVDTEAFF	TGTGCCAGCAGCTTAACAGGGGTGGACACTGAAGCTTTCTTT
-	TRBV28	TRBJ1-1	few	CASSLPRPASTEAFF	TGTGCCAGCAGTTTACCCCGACCGGCAAGCACTGAAGCTTTCTTT